The rows below give T cell receptor beta chains drawn from one sample of a study of shared clonotypes between healthy human individuals. The data were produced by immunoSEQ multiplex PCR, yet TCRdb's version contains in-frame clones alone and is incomplete. The sample shows some 300,000 clones, about 73% of them seen only once. The material sequenced was memory CD4+ T cells sorted from blood. The receptor source for this set is a man aged 25 to 40 in good health. The CDR3 runs from the conserved cysteine through the conserved F or W. Fields, in order: J gene, D gene, CDR3 length, clone size, V gene, CDR3 protein, CDR3 DNA. A D gene is named only where the DNA matches it firmly. Size tells how often a clone was seen (once, few, many) or the class of an expanded clone, and some rows leave it out.

TRBJ2-1,-,12,-,TRBV5-8,CASSGIANEQFF,TGTGCCAGCAGCGGGATAGCCAATGAGCAGTTCTTC
TRBJ2-1,TRBD1,14,-,TRBV5-1,CASSLGGTGNEQFF,TGCGCCAGCAGCTTGGGTGGGACAGGGAATGAGCAGTTCTTC
TRBJ2-3,TRBD2,18,-,TRBV7-9,CASSSLGQLAVRTDTQYF,TGTGCCAGCAGCTCGTTAGGTCAACTAGCGGTGCGCACAGATACGCAGTATTTT
TRBJ2-3,TRBD2,17,-,TRBV4-1,CASSQVASGRDGDTQYF,TGCGCCAGCAGCCAAGTGGCTAGCGGGAGGGATGGGGATACGCAGTATTTT
TRBJ1-3,-,15,-,TRBV29-1,CSPRQRLFLGNTIYF,TGCAGCCCGAGACAGCGTTTATTCTTGGGAAACACCATATATTTT
TRBJ1-1,-,14,-,TRBV6-5,CASSYGGVGTEAFF,TGTGCCAGCAGTTACGGTGGGGTGGGGACTGAAGCTTTCTTT
TRBJ1-5,-,13,-,TRBV29-1,CSVDSGPNQPQHF,TGCAGCGTAGATTCAGGGCCCAATCAGCCCCAGCATTTT
TRBJ2-7,TRBD2,15,few,TRBV5-1,CASSFWREGPNEQYF,TGCGCCAGCAGCTTTTGGCGGGAGGGCCCCAACGAGCAGTACTTC
TRBJ2-7,TRBD2,14,-,TRBV2,CASNSPSGGYEQYF,TGTGCCAGCAATTCCCCTAGCGGGGGTTACGAGCAGTACTTC
TRBJ1-5,-,14,-,TRBV27,CASPPDSYNQPQHF,TGTGCCAGCCCCCCGGACAGTTACAATCAGCCCCAGCATTTT
TRBJ1-5,TRBD1,14,-,TRBV5-1,CASSATGDDQPQHF,TGCGCCAGCAGCGCCACAGGGGACGATCAGCCCCAGCATTTT
TRBJ2-7,-,16,many,TRBV5-4,CASSTFGTSSSYEQYF,TGTGCCAGCAGCACATTCGGGACATCAAGCTCCTACGAGCAGTACTTC
TRBJ2-7,-,10,-,TRBV20-1,CSASAVEQYF,TGCAGTGCTTCCGCGGTTGAGCAGTACTTC
TRBJ2-3,-,13,few,TRBV18,CASSNAITDTQYF,TGTGCCAGCTCAAACGCGATCACAGATACGCAGTATTTT
TRBJ2-1,-,16,-,TRBV2,CASSEVSPKAHNEQFF,TGTGCCAGCAGCGAGGTTTCTCCAAAGGCCCACAATGAGCAGTTCTTC
TRBJ2-3,-,17,-,TRBV15,CATSRANRAGAEDTQYF,TGTGCCACCAGCAGAGCCAACAGGGCGGGAGCGGAAGATACGCAGTATTTT
TRBJ2-2,TRBD2,17,-,TRBV18,CASSPRTSGRNTGELFF,TGTGCCAGCTCACCGAGGACTAGCGGACGCAACACCGGGGAGCTGTTTTTT
TRBJ2-3,TRBD1,15,-,TRBV19,CASSTKTGGSDTQYF,TGTGCCAGTAGTACCAAGACAGGGGGCTCAGATACGCAGTATTTT
TRBJ1-3,-,14,-,TRBV10-3,CAISGLGGENTIYF,TGTGCCATCAGTGGGCTGGGAGGGGAAAACACCATATATTTT
TRBJ1-1,-,15,few,TRBV19,CASSIEGLLNTEAFF,TGTGCCAGTAGTATTGAAGGACTCTTGAACACTGAAGCTTTCTTT
TRBJ1-5,-,17,-,TRBV19,CASSAPTTVYSNQPQHF,TGTGCCAGTAGTGCCCCGACAACGGTTTATAGCAATCAGCCCCAGCATTTT
TRBJ2-1,TRBD2,15,few,TRBV5-6,CASCAWGLVDNEQFF,TGTGCCAGCTGTGCTTGGGGACTAGTAGACAATGAGCAGTTCTTC
TRBJ1-4,-,15,-,TRBV11-2,CASSPWGQGSEKLFF,TGTGCCAGCAGTCCGTGGGGTCAGGGGAGCGAAAAACTGTTTTTT
TRBJ1-4,-,12,once,TRBV6-1,CASSKTNEKLFF,TGTGCCAGCAGTAAAACTAATGAAAAACTGTTTTTT
TRBJ2-7,-,13,-,TRBV6-1,CASMGWGRTEQYF,TGTGCCAGCATGGGCTGGGGGCGGACTGAGCAGTACTTC
TRBJ2-5,-,14,-,TRBV9,CASTSGGIAETQYF,TGTGCCAGCACCTCAGGGGGGATCGCAGAGACCCAGTACTTC